A selection of T cell receptor beta chains follows, all from one sample in a study of cytomegalovirus exposure and HLA in healthy donors. Data came from immunoSEQ multiplex PCR; TCRdb stores just in-frame clones and leaves some out. The sample gives some 150,000 clones, more than 65% of which show up once; about 5% is in the top ten. Sequences were obtained from PBMCs. The receptors come from a man aged 25-45 years in good health and CMV-seropositive. CDR3s include the opening cysteine and the closing phenylalanine or tryptophan. The D gene is left open where the match is weak. Rows may omit the clone size; those that give it use once, few, many or a size class.

CDR3 protein: CASTPSGANVLTF
CDR3 length: 13
clone size: .
D gene: .
V gene: TRBV28

CDR3 protein: CASSLGSGSPYEQYF
CDR3 length: 15
clone size: .
D gene: TRBD2
V gene: TRBV5-1

CDR3 protein: CASSSWAGGLTDTQYF
CDR3 length: 16
clone size: .
D gene: TRBD2
V gene: TRBV19

CDR3 protein: CATSRVNSPLHF
CDR3 length: 12
clone size: .
D gene: .
V gene: TRBV2

CDR3 protein: CSSRTTGEQYF
CDR3 length: 11
clone size: .
D gene: .
V gene: TRBV7-9

CDR3 protein: CASSAYRVGNTEAFF
CDR3 length: 15
clone size: .
D gene: .
V gene: TRBV28

CDR3 protein: CASSYVAGGTEAFF
CDR3 length: 14
clone size: .
D gene: TRBD1
V gene: TRBV6-5

CDR3 protein: CASSQDFRSNGGYTF
CDR3 length: 15
clone size: .
D gene: .
V gene: TRBV4-3

CDR3 protein: CASRLAGVSRETQYF
CDR3 length: 15
clone size: .
D gene: TRBD2
V gene: TRBV5-1

CDR3 protein: CASRSRTGLSETQYF
CDR3 length: 15
clone size: .
D gene: TRBD1
V gene: TRBV19

CDR3 protein: CASSWDFSTDTQYF
CDR3 length: 14
clone size: .
D gene: .
V gene: TRBV5-1

CDR3 protein: CASSSPGGEQYF
CDR3 length: 12
clone size: .
D gene: TRBD1
V gene: TRBV18

CDR3 protein: CASSLVETQYF
CDR3 length: 11
clone size: .
D gene: .
V gene: TRBV7-9

CDR3 protein: CSVGLPKGYTF
CDR3 length: 11
clone size: .
D gene: .
V gene: TRBV29-1

CDR3 protein: CASSSNDEQFF
CDR3 length: 11
clone size: once
D gene: .
V gene: TRBV28

CDR3 protein: CASSIRQGNSPLHF
CDR3 length: 14
clone size: .
D gene: TRBD1
V gene: TRBV5-4

CDR3 protein: CASSPTGGDGSYEQYF
CDR3 length: 16
clone size: .
D gene: TRBD2
V gene: TRBV5-4

CDR3 protein: CASSLDREPYEQYF
CDR3 length: 14
clone size: .
D gene: TRBD1
V gene: TRBV18

CDR3 protein: CASSLASLGNTEAFF
CDR3 length: 15
clone size: .
D gene: .
V gene: TRBV28

CDR3 protein: CASSSGQGYTGELFF
CDR3 length: 15
clone size: .
D gene: TRBD1
V gene: TRBV5-4

CDR3 protein: CASSRRQGMLRNTIYF
CDR3 length: 16
clone size: .
D gene: .
V gene: TRBV5-6

CDR3 protein: CASGQGFNTEAFF
CDR3 length: 13
clone size: .
D gene: .
V gene: TRBV19

CDR3 protein: CASSGQDNYGYTF
CDR3 length: 13
clone size: .
D gene: .
V gene: TRBV6-5

CDR3 protein: CASSLFLAGAGGSTDTQYF
CDR3 length: 19
clone size: .
D gene: TRBD2
V gene: TRBV7-6

CDR3 protein: CASSLALQRGRRGQPQHF
CDR3 length: 18
clone size: .
D gene: TRBD1
V gene: TRBV7-2

CDR3 protein: CASSERGLGYNEQFF
CDR3 length: 15
clone size: once
D gene: TRBD2
V gene: TRBV2